This TCR beta chain was recovered during a study of OX40 agonist ivuxolimab in advanced cancers. Looking at the study overall: Mean age around 60 years, range roughly 23 to 79; around 80% male. Two patients with cutaneous melanoma and one with hepatocellular carcinoma, three in total, showed partial responses.

Libraries were prepared by immunoSEQ multiplex PCR; TCRdb keeps only in-frame clonotypes and omits some of them. The sample holds about 28,000 clones, about 82% seen once. Study findings and constraints: Compared with others, partial responders at 0.1-3.0 mg/kg displayed clonal expansion among the lowest.

Remarks on this clone: What it binds is not known.

Patients who had autoimmune disease history or got systemic immunosuppression were left out. Germline assignment: CDR1 MNHEY and CDR2 SMNVEV (reference sequence). The CDR3 spans 15 residues. V dropped 5 bases and J dropped 4; count of bases not matched to a gene: 7. Specimen: CD4+ or CD8+ T cells sorted from blood, collected in a trial of the OX40 agonist ivuxolimab. This clonotype was obtained from an adult with an advanced solid tumor such as melanoma, head and neck, liver or kidney cancer. The V call is TRBV27, the J call TRBJ2-7, with 11 nucleotides matching TRBD1. CDR3 in amino acids: CASSAPRDRGYEQYF. The CDR3 DNA reads TGTGCCAGCAGTGCGCCCCGGGACAGGGGGTACGAGCAGTACTTC.